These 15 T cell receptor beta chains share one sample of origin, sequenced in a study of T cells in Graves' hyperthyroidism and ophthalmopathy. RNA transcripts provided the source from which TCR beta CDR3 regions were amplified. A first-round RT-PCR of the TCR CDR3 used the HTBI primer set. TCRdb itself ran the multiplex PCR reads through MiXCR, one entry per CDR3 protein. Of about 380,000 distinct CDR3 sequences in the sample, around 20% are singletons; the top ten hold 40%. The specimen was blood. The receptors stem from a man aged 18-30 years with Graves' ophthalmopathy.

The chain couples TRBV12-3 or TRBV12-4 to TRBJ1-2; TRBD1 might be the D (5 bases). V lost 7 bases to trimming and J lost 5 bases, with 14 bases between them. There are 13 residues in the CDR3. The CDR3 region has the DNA TGTGCCAGCATTGGGGCGGCCCTTTATGGCTACACCTTC. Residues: CASIGAALYGYTF.

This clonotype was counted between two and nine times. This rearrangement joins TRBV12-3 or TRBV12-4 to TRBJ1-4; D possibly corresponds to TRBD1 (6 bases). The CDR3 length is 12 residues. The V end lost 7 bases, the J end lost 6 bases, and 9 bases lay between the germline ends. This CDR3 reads CASTQGHEKLFF. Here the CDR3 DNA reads TGTGCCAGCACTCAGGGGCATGAAAAACTGTTTTTT.

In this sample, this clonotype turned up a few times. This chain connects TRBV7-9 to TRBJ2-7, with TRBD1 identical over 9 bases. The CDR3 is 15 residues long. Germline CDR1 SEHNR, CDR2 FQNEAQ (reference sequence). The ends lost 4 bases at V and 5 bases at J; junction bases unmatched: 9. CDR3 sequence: CASSSTRTGADEQYF. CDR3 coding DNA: TGTGCCAGCAGCTCAACTAGGACAGGGGCGGACGAGCAGTACTTC.

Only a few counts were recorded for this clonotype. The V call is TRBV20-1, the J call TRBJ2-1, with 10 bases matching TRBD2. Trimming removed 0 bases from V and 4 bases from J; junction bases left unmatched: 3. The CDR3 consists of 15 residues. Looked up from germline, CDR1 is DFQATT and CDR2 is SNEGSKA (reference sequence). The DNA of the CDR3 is TGCAGTGCTAGAGACGCTAGCGGGGGATACAATGAGCAGTTCTTC. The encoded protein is CSARDASGGYNEQFF.

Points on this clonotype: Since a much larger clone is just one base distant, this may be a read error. CDR3 residues: CASRIGSRAFF. For the CDR3, the DNA is TGTGCCAGCAGAATAGGTTCTCGAGCTTTCTTT. The chain carries TRBV3-1 and TRBJ1-1; D uncertain. This CDR3 is 11 amino acids long. Germline V gene lookup returns CDR1 LGHDT and CDR2 YNNKEL (reference sequence). The V end lost 6 bases, the J end lost 10 bases, and 12 bases lay between the germline ends.

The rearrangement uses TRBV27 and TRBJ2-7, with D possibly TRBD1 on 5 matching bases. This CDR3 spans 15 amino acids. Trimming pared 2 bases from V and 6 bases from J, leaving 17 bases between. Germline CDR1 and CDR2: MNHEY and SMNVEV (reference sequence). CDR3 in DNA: TGTGCCAGCAGTTTAGGATATCAGGGTCTCTTCGAGCAGTACTTC. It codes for CASSLGYQGLFEQYF.

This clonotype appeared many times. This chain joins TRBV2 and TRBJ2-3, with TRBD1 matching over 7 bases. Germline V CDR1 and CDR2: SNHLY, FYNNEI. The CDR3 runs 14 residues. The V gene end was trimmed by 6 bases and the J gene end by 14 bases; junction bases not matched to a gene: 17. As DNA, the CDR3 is TGTGCCAGCAGGGGACCCTTCTCGGGACAGCGGCTGTATTTT. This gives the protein CASRGPFSGQRLYF.

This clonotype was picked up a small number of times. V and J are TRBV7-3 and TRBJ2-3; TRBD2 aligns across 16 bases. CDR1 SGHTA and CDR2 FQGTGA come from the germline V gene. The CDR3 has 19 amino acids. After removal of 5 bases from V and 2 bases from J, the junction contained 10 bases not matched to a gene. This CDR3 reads CASSETGTSGGAPTDTQYF. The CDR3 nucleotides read TGTGCCAGCAGCGAAACCGGGACTAGCGGGGGGGCCCCCACAGATACGCAGTATTTT.

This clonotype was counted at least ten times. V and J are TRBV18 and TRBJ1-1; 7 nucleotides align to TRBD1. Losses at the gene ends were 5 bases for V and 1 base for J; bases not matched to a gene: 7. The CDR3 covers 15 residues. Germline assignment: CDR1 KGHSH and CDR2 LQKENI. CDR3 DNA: TGTGCCAGCTCATACTACGGACAGGAGAACACTGAAGCTTTCTTT. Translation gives CASSYYGQENTEAFF.

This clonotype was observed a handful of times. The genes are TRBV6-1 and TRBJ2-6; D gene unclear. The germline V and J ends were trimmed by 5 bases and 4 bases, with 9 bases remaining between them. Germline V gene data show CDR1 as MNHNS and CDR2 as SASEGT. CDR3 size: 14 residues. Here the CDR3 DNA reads TGTGCCAGCAGTACCTGGTTGGGGGCCAACGTCCTGACTTTC. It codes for CASSTWLGANVLTF.

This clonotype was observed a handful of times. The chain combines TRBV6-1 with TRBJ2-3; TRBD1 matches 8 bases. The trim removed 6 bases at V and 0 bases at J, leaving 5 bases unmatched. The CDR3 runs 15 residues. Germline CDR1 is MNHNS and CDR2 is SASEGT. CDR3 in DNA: TGTGCCAGCAGGAGCGGACAGGGTAGCACAGATACGCAGTATTTT. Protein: CASRSGQGSTDTQYF.

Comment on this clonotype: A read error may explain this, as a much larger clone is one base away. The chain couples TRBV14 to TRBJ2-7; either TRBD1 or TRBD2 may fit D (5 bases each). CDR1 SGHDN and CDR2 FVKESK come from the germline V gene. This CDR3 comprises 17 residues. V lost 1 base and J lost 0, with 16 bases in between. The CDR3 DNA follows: TGTGCCAGCAGCCAAGGCCTCTTTGCCGGGGCCTCCTACGAGCAGTACTTC. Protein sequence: CASSQGLFAGASYEQYF.

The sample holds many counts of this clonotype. The CDR3 sequence: CASSTRDVTEAFF. CDR3 nucleotide sequence: TGTGCCAGCAGTACCAGGGATGTCACTGAAGCTTTCTTT. J is TRBJ1-1 and V is TRBV28, with a weak D call TRBD1 (5 bases). This CDR3 has 13 amino acids. Germline V gene sequence: CDR1 MDHEN, CDR2 SYDVKM. The germline V and J ends were trimmed by 5 bases and 4 bases, with 11 bases remaining between them.

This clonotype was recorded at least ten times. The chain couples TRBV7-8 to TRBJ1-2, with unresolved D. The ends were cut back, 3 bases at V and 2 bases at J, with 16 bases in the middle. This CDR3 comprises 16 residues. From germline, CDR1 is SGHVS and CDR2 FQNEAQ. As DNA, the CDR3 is TGTGCCAGCAGCTTGGCTAAAGAGGACGGGAACTATGGCTACACCTTC. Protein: CASSLAKEDGNYGYTF. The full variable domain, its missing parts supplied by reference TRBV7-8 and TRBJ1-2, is GAGVSQSPRYKVAKRGQDVALRCDPISGHVSLFWYQQALGQGPEFLTYFQNEAQLDKSGLPSDRFFAERPEGSVSTLKIQRTQQEDSAVYLCASSLAKEDGNYGYTFGSGTRLTVV.

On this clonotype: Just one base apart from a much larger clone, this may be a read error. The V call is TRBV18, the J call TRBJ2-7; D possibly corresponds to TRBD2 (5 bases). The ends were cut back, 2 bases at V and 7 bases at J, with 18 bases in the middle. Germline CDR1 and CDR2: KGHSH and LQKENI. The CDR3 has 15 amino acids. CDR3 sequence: CASSPAGLPRDEQYF. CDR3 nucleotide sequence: TGTGCCAGCTCACCAGCGGGTCTTCCAAGGGATGAGCAGTACTTC.